The table lists the clone carrying this T cell receptor beta chain with a count of one. Treatment given: around 19 received Ad26.COV2.S at low or high dose, single or two shots; several received placebo; per-sample allocation not given. Samples analyzed were those drawn on day 63 after the first vaccine or placebo injection. Generated by immunoSEQ multiplex PCR, the TCRdb table keeps only in-frame clones and is missing some. The repertoire holds 400,000 to 500,000 clones, with roughly 90% as singletons. This entry belongs to a study of Ad26.COV2.S vaccination and SARS-CoV-2 variants. Across the whole study: Donor allocation was to the COV1001 Ad26.COV2.S trial arm. Dosing was one shot or two shots 56 days apart.

Germline lookup yields CDR1 LNHDA and CDR2 SQIVND (reference sequence). This CDR3 is built from 14 residues. V lost 5 bases and J lost 6; bases outside the gene matches: 8. This chain uses TRBV19 with TRBJ1-2; 8 nucleotides agree with TRBD1. The sequences come from peripheral blood, collected in a trial of Ad26.COV2.S vaccine versus placebo. The TCR was taken from a person between 18 and 65 years old who received the Ad26.COV2.S COVID-19 vaccine or a placebo. In nucleotides, the CDR3 is TGTGCCAGTAGTTCTCTGGACAGGGAGAATGGCTACACCTTC. Its protein product is CASSSLDRENGYTF. Variable domain in full (rest from reference TRBV19 and TRBJ1-2): DGGITQSPKYLFRKEGQNVTLSCEQNLNHDAMYWYRQDPGQGLRLIYYSQIVNDFQKGDIAEGYSVSREKKESFPLTVTSAQKNPTAFYLCASSSLDRENGYTFGSGTRLTVV.